The source of this TCR beta chain is a study of cytomegalovirus exposure and HLA in healthy donors. As regards this clone: Its antigen is currently unknown.

Study-level findings and limits: As a later analysis showed, a missense DCLRE1C variant was linked to trimming of TCR beta V- and J-genes.

Sampled while nominally healthy, donors likely had unrecorded immune exposures. CDR1 is WSHSY and CDR2 is SAAADI in the germline V gene. The CDR3 has 14 amino acids. Trimming cost V 5 bases and J 7 bases; bases outside gene matches: 8. The PCR ran on 60 Vbeta and 13 Jbeta primers. Produced via immunoSEQ multiplex PCR; TCRdb's table is partial and in-frame only. Among around 150,000 clones listed, roughly 77% were seen once. The receptor was derived from a man younger than 35 in good health and CMV-seropositive. The V call is TRBV10-2, the J call TRBJ2-5; 9 bases are a match to TRBD2. Sequencing was done on a sample of PBMCs. CDR3 DNA sequence: TGCGCCAGCAGTAATGTAGCGGGAGTGGGGACCCAGTACTTC. Translation: CASSNVAGVGTQYF.